This T cell receptor beta chain is drawn from a study of response to subunit inactivated influenza vaccine. Study-level findings and limits: T cells newly recruited by each seasonal influenza vaccination are few, the authors suggested.

V shed 3 bases and J shed 8 bases, with 16 bases lying between them. CDR3 size: 13 residues. Germline loops: CDR1 DFQATT, CDR2 SNEGSKA (reference sequence). TCRdb analysed the RT-PCR reads with MiXCR anew, one entry per CDR3 protein. The table lists fewer than 650,000 distinct CDR3 sequences, around 13% of them singletons. This clonotype was found a few times. The antigen is unknown. The chain joins TRBV20-1 to TRBJ1-1; possible D gene TRBD1, 6 bases. This clonotype was sampled from a middle-aged man who received an inactivated influenza vaccine. The specimen was PBMCs from blood, collected roughly 47 days after vaccination. CDR3 amino acids: CSARDSLVLEAFF. For the CDR3, the DNA is TGCAGTGCTAGGGACAGCTTGGTCTTGGAAGCTTTCTTT.